The next 2 T cell receptor beta chains were all read from a single sample in a study of blood T cell repertoires in COVID-19. Method: immunoSEQ multiplex PCR; TCRdb's copy keeps in-frame clones and lacks some. The table records approximately 220,000 clones, 90% of them present only once. The sample was PBMCs or T cells enriched from blood (not recorded which). The receptors derive from a man aged 25-40 years who had been exposed to COVID-19.

The chain recombines TRBV3-1 (or the pseudogene TRBV3-2) with TRBJ2-1; 9 nucleotides agree with TRBD1. CDR3 size: 19 residues. Germline V gives CDR1 LGHDT, CDR2 YNNKEL (reference sequence). V lost 1 base to trimming and J lost 8 bases; unmatched junction nucleotides: 18. DNA of the CDR3: TGTGCCAGCAGCCAAGGGGGCCTGATCGGGACAGGGATTTATGATGAGCAGTTCTTC. Protein sequence: CASSQGGLIGTGIYDEQFF.

The J gene is TRBJ2-7, the V gene TRBV28; the match to TRBD1 covers 9 bases. This CDR3 comprises 15 residues. Germline values: CDR1 MDHEN, CDR2 SYDVKM. Unmatched junction bases numbered 10, after V lost 4 bases and J lost 6 bases. CDR3 residues: CASSSLRDRAPEQYF. The CDR3 DNA reads TGTGCCAGCAGTTCCCTCCGGGACAGGGCGCCCGAGCAGTACTTC.